Listed here are 11 T cell receptor beta chains from one sample, sequenced in a study of vaccination and CD4 T cells after COVID-19 (dated by TCRdb to the early 2020s). Library preparation used PCR. The sample was run on an Illumina iSeq 100. DNA from cultured CD4+ T cells was subjected to TCR sequencing with the Oncomine TCR Beta short-read assay at the Johns Hopkins FTIC core. The public sequencing data were trimmed at Q25 with fastp and processed into clonotypes with MiXCR by TCRdb, which kept only in-frame beta chains. Rows matching on CDR3 protein sequence are summarized as one entry with the most common DNA and genes. The sample has about 20,000 distinct CDR3 sequences on record, about 66% of them singletons. Of the sample, about 3.7% falls within the top ten clones. Antigens of these TCRs are unknown. Read against the paper, the sample's treatment or condition label means: approximately 9-day PBMC culture with coronavirus spike peptide pools or control peptides (ViraFEST assay).

The sequenced material came from CD4+ T cells from blood, cultured in vitro. All receptors come from a human donor who had recovered from COVID-19.

The V call is TRBV7-2, the J call TRBJ1-1; D remains unclear. This CDR3 comprises 16 residues. CDR1 is SGHTA, CDR2 FQGNSA, per germline. V lost 4 bases and J lost 0, with 15 bases in between. CDR3 loop: CASSSGRNRMNTEAFF. CDR3 DNA sequence: TGTGCCAGCAGCTCCGGCAGAAATCGCATGAACACTGAAGCTTTCTTT.

The chain has TRBV11-3 and TRBJ1-5; TRBD1 is a possible D gene (5 bases). The V end was cut by 2 bases, the J end by 7 bases, with 12 bases between. CDR3 length: 14 residues. The germline V gene has CDR1 SGHNT and CDR2 YENEEA. This chain's CDR3 is CASSLWGPAQPQHF. The CDR3 DNA is TGTGCCAGCAGCTTATGGGGACCCGCCCAGCCCCAGCATTTT.

V is TRBV20-1 and J is TRBJ1-5; 11 nucleotides align to TRBD1. This CDR3 comprises 16 residues. Germline values: CDR1 DFQATT, CDR2 SNEGSKA (reference sequence). Trimming cost V 1 base and J 8 bases; bases outside gene matches: 10. CDR3 sequence: CSARGRTGGYLEPQHF. The DNA of the CDR3 is TGCAGTGCTAGAGGCCGGACAGGGGGCTATTTGGAGCCCCAGCATTTT.

V is TRBV28 and J is TRBJ1-2, with a tentative D call TRBD1 (6 bases). The CDR3 length is 15 residues. The germline V and J ends were trimmed by 4 bases and 2 bases, with 14 bases remaining between them. The germline CDR1 and CDR2 sequences are MDHEN and SYDVKM. The CDR3 sequence is CASSSSGAPNYGYTF. Here the CDR3 DNA reads TGTGCCAGCAGTTCCTCGGGGGCCCCCAACTATGGCTACACCTTC.

The genes are TRBV12-3 or TRBV12-4 and TRBJ1-5, with a weak D call TRBD1 (5 bases). Trimming took 5 bases from V and 7 from J, leaving 12 bases between them. The CDR3 covers 13 residues. CDR3 DNA: TGTGCCAGCAGTGCGACAGTATCGCAGCCCCAGCATTTT. This translates into CASSATVSQPQHF.

This rearrangement joins TRBV27 to TRBJ2-1; either TRBD1 or TRBD2 may supply D (5 bases each). The CDR3 has 14 residues. The ends were cut back, 8 bases at V and 4 bases at J, with 15 bases in the middle. The germline CDR1 and CDR2 sequences are MNHEY and SMNVEV (reference sequence). CDR3 protein: CASLPRGVYNEQFF. In DNA form, the CDR3 reads TGTGCCAGCCTGCCGAGGGGTGTGTACAATGAGCAGTTCTTC.

This rearrangement joins TRBV6-5 to TRBJ2-4; 8 bases line up with TRBD2. Germline CDR1 and CDR2: MNHEY and SVGAGI. The CDR3 extends over 14 amino acids. V dropped 2 bases and J dropped 7; count of bases not matched to a gene: 4. CDR3 loop: CASSYAGGHNIQYF. CDR3 coding DNA: TGTGCCAGCAGTTACGCGGGGGGACACAACATTCAGTACTTC.

The chain recombines TRBV19 with TRBJ2-5, with D unresolved. Trimming pared 1 base from V and 1 base from J, leaving 7 bases between. Looked up from germline, CDR1 is LNHDA and CDR2 is SQIVND (reference sequence). This CDR3 is built from 14 residues. The CDR3: CASSIGASQETQYF. The CDR3, as DNA: TGTGCCAGTAGTATAGGTGCCAGCCAAGAGACCCAGTACTTC.

The genes are TRBV16 and TRBJ1-1; 8 nucleotides agree with TRBD1. CDR3 length equals 15 residues. J lost 4 bases, V lost 0 bases, and 4 bases had no gene match. CDR1 is KGHSY, CDR2 FQNENV, per germline. CDR3 protein: CASSQSGQGGTEAFF. CDR3 bases: TGTGCCAGCAGCCAATCTGGACAGGGAGGCACTGAAGCTTTCTTT. Together with reference TRBV16 and TRBJ1-1, the CDR3 gives the full variable domain: GEEVAQTPKHLVRGEGQKAKLYCAPIKGHSYVFWYQQVLKNEFKFLISFQNENVFDETGMPKERFSAKCLPNSPCSLEIQATKLEDSAVYFCASSQSGQGGTEAFFGQGTRLTVV.

V is TRBV20-1 and J is TRBJ1-6; a possible D gene is TRBD1 (5 bases). The V and J ends lost 0 bases and 5 bases respectively, with 11 bases between them. The CDR3 has 15 residues. Germline CDR1 DFQATT, CDR2 SNEGSKA (reference sequence). CDR3: CSARDPLGDNSPLHF. The CDR3 DNA is TGCAGTGCTAGAGATCCCCTGGGGGATAATTCACCCCTCCACTTT.

V gene TRBV27 combines with J gene TRBJ2-7; the D call may be TRBD1 or TRBD2 (5 bases each). The V end lost 8 bases, the J end lost 5 bases, and 16 bases lay between the germline ends. The CDR3 consists of 13 residues. The germline gives CDR1 MNHEY, CDR2 SMNVEV (reference sequence). The CDR3 is CASAAGGIHEQYF. The DNA for the CDR3 is TGTGCCAGCGCGGCTGGGGGAATACACGAGCAGTACTTC.